Listed below are T cell receptor beta chains from one sample, sequenced in a study of shared clonotypes between healthy human individuals. The protocol was immunoSEQ multiplex PCR, while the TCRdb copy is restricted to in-frame clones and leaves out a portion. The sample has about 2.4 million clones, approximately 92% seen once. Sequenced material: naive CD4+ T cells sorted from blood. These receptors all stem from a man between 18 and 29 years old in good health. The CDR3 runs from the conserved cysteine through the conserved F or W. The D gene is left open where the match is weak.

d_call	v_call	cdr3_aa
-	TRBV30	CAWTRDETPPQYF
TRBD2	TRBV5-4	CASSSFSGSPYEQYF
-	TRBV5-1	CASSLGQAGDSPLHF
-	TRBV7-2	CASSLWSGGHAPHEQYF
TRBD2	TRBV30	CAWSVAWGGDTQYF
TRBD1	TRBV6-1	CASSAGTGGYSNQPQHF
TRBD1	TRBV4-1	CASSLDRGDYGYTF
TRBD2	TRBV4-3	CASSQARIAGGSGAKNIQYF
-	TRBV2	CASSDWTSGSGNTIYF
-	TRBV5-1	CASSWTSLAEAFF
-	TRBV11-3	CASSLSGNTGELFF
TRBD1	TRBV2	CASSIHRGSNQPQHF
-	TRBV29-1	CSVTLLGTDTQYF
-	TRBV10-3	CAISELFRDGYTF
-	TRBV7-9	CASSTGTYEQYF
TRBD1	TRBV28	CASSPAGTGNYGYTF
TRBD2	TRBV30	CAWSMSGGIRELFF
-	TRBV5-1	CASSMGGNQGRELFF
TRBD1	TRBV10-2	CASSARGFSYEQYF
-	TRBV5-6	CASSSADTQYF
-	TRBV7-2	CASSFSHSPLHF
-	TRBV9	CASSDFWGEKLFF
TRBD1	TRBV9	CASASDRFNEKLFF
-	TRBV2	CASQGGAYNSPLHF
-	TRBV11-2	CASSLAGGTYNEQFF
-	TRBV2	CASRGRTAGTGELFF
-	TRBV5-1	CASSLEQASYEQYF
-	TRBV30	CAWGEPGGYTF
-	TRBV28	CASSLLSYEQYF
TRBD1	TRBV6-6	CASKRTGEDSNYGYTF
-	TRBV18	CASSPLGGTEAFF
-	TRBV5-1	CASSLEAGSGQPQHF
-	TRBV14	CASSHPGPATDTQYF
TRBD1	TRBV27	CASRPGTGGNYGYTF
-	TRBV10-3	CAISASELEMGPFKETQYF
TRBD2	TRBV11-1	CASSLGGGGLGETQYF
TRBD2	TRBV5-4	CASRLAGGRTGELFF
-	TRBV28	CASSLSGVGGKNIQYF
-	TRBV11-2	CASSLEGFAGNTIYF
-	TRBV7-9	CASSLVDTQYF
TRBD1	TRBV11-2	CASSLVRATGVGNEQFF
TRBD2	TRBV4-2	CASSQATSGGGETQYF